A selection of T cell receptor beta chains follows, all from one sample in a study of T cell responses to AZD1222 COVID-19 vaccine. Sequenced by immunoSEQ multiplex PCR; TCRdb stores in-frame clones only, minus some. The table has 150,000 to 200,000 clones, around 94% seen once. The specimen comprised peripheral blood, sampled 28 days after the second AZD1222 dose. The receptors here all came from an adult who received the AZD1222 COVID-19 vaccine. CDR3s include the opening cysteine and the closing phenylalanine or tryptophan. A D gene is named only where the DNA matches it firmly. The listing skips clone size in some rows; elsewhere it reads once, few, many or a size class.

J gene | CDR3 length | clone size | D gene | V gene | CDR3 protein | CDR3 DNA
TRBJ2-1 | 14 | few | TRBD2 | TRBV5-8 | CASSFREGNNEQFF | TGTGCCAGCAGCTTCCGGGAGGGCAACAATGAGCAGTTCTTC
TRBJ2-5 | 13 | . | TRBD1 | TRBV7-2 | CASRRTGQETQYF | TGTGCCAGCAGACGGACAGGCCAAGAGACCCAGTACTTC
TRBJ1-1 | 12 | . | TRBD1 | TRBV29-1 | CSVDPGTEKAFF | TGCAGCGTTGACCCCGGGACAGAAAAAGCTTTCTTT
TRBJ2-7 | 14 | . | . | TRBV19 | CASSGQVVGYEQYF | TGTGCCAGTAGTGGGCAGGTCGTGGGCTACGAGCAGTACTTC
TRBJ2-3 | 15 | . | . | TRBV6-5 | CASKRRRGGTDTQYF | TGTGCCAGCAAACGACGGAGGGGCGGCACAGATACGCAGTATTTT
TRBJ2-5 | 18 | . | . | TRBV6-2/TRBV6-3 | CASSYSEGTGSIFETQYF | TGTGCCAGCAGTTACTCTGAAGGCACCGGTTCAATTTTCGAGACCCAGTACTTC
TRBJ2-3 | 15 | once | . | TRBV12-5 | CASGLRGEGTDTQYF | TGTGCTAGTGGTTTGCGGGGTGAGGGCACAGATACGCAGTATTTT
TRBJ1-2 | 13 | once | . | TRBV29-1 | CSVDQLDPAGYTF | TGCAGCGTTGACCAACTTGACCCCGCCGGCTACACCTTC
TRBJ1-3 | 15 | . | . | TRBV9 | CASSVALMGGNTIYF | TGTGCCAGCAGCGTAGCATTGATGGGGGGAAACACCATATATTTT
TRBJ1-4 | 15 | once | . | TRBV27 | CASSPMAVTNEKLFF | TGTGCCAGCAGCCCGATGGCGGTAACTAATGAAAAACTGTTTTTT
TRBJ1-1 | 12 | . | . | TRBV21-1 | CASTGIDTEAFF | TGTGCCAGCACGGGGATCGACACTGAAGCTTTCTTT
TRBJ2-3 | 13 | . | . | TRBV18 | CASSWQSTDTQYF | TGTGCCAGCTCATGGCAGAGCACAGATACGCAGTATTTT
TRBJ1-1 | 11 | . | . | TRBV10-3 | CAISELGSTFF | TGTGCCATCAGTGAGTTAGGGTCTACTTTCTTT
TRBJ1-1 | 14 | once | . | TRBV5-1 | CASSLEGSGFEAFF | TGCGCCAGCAGCTTAGAAGGATCGGGGTTTGAAGCTTTCTTT
TRBJ2-7 | 14 | . | . | TRBV7-9 | CASSLTLLGFEQYF | TGTGCCAGCAGCTTAACCCTGCTTGGTTTCGAGCAGTACTTC
TRBJ2-7 | 14 | . | . | TRBV24-1 | CATSEPGQPYEQYF | TGTGCCACCAGTGAACCCGGACAGCCCTACGAGCAGTACTTC
TRBJ1-6 | 16 | . | . | TRBV2 | CASSYSEGEYNSPLHF | TGTGCCAGCAGCTACAGTGAAGGGGAATATAATTCACCCCTCCACTTT
TRBJ1-1 | 15 | . | . | TRBV11-1 | CASSPLGTLNTEAFF | TGTGCCAGCAGCCCACTCGGGACCCTGAACACTGAAGCTTTCTTT
TRBJ1-4 | 16 | . | . | TRBV7-9 | CASSLGQSGTNEKLFF | TGTGCCAGCAGCCTAGGTCAATCCGGCACTAATGAAAAACTGTTTTTT
TRBJ1-6 | 12 | . | . | TRBV11-2 | CASSLMNSPLHF | TGTGCCAGCAGCTTAATGAATTCACCCCTCCACTTT
TRBJ1-6 | 14 | once | TRBD1 | TRBV28 | CASRRTGSGSPLHF | TGTGCCAGCAGGCGGACAGGGAGTGGTTCACCCCTCCACTTT
TRBJ2-3 | 15 | . | TRBD1 | TRBV18 | CASSPPTGVTDTQYF | TGTGCCAGCTCACCACCGACAGGGGTGACAGATACGCAGTATTTT
TRBJ2-2 | 15 | . | TRBD1 | TRBV25-1 | CASTGTAENTGELFF | TGTGCCAGCACCGGGACAGCGGAGAACACCGGGGAGCTGTTTTTT
TRBJ1-1 | 14 | once | TRBD1 | TRBV27 | CASSFTPGGTEAFF | TGTGCCAGCAGTTTCACCCCAGGGGGCACTGAAGCTTTCTTT
TRBJ2-3 | 15 | . | . | TRBV6-5 | CASSRTSFSTDTQYF | TGTGCCAGCAGTCGTACTTCGTTTAGCACAGATACGCAGTATTTT
TRBJ1-4 | 14 | . | . | TRBV6-5 | CASSALGRNEKLFF | TGTGCCAGCAGCGCCCTGGGGCGGAATGAAAAACTGTTTTTT
TRBJ1-4 | 15 | . | . | TRBV5-1 | CASSTGPSRGEKLFF | TGCGCCAGCAGCACGGGACCGAGTAGGGGGGAAAAACTGTTTTTT
TRBJ1-4 | 12 | . | TRBD1 | TRBV4-3 | CASSPTGRKLFF | TGCGCCAGCAGCCCGACAGGGAGGAAACTGTTTTTT
TRBJ1-2 | 15 | . | . | TRBV5-4 | CASSLGRREDYGYTF | TGTGCCAGCAGCTTGGGTCGCAGGGAGGACTATGGCTACACCTTC
TRBJ2-3 | 14 | . | . | TRBV5-1 | CASSSGDSTDTQYF | TGCGCCAGCAGCTCCGGGGATAGCACAGATACGCAGTATTTT
TRBJ2-7 | 15 | once | TRBD1 | TRBV29-1 | CSVALSDRISYEQYF | TGCAGCGTTGCGTTGTCGGACAGGATCTCCTACGAGCAGTACTTC
TRBJ1-6 | 15 | . | TRBD1 | TRBV12-5 | CASGLGQVFNSPLHF | TGTGCTAGTGGTCTAGGACAGGTTTTTAATTCACCCCTCCACTTT
TRBJ2-1 | 16 | . | TRBD1 | TRBV6-1 | CASSGVRDRGYNEQFF | TGTGCCAGCAGTGGGGTAAGGGACAGGGGTTACAATGAGCAGTTCTTC
TRBJ1-4 | 14 | . | TRBD1 | TRBV4-2 | CASSRGQFSEKLFF | TGTGCCAGCAGCCGGGGACAGTTTAGTGAAAAACTGTTTTTT
TRBJ2-2 | 14 | few | . | TRBV3-1/TRBV3-2 | CASSRDGTSGELFF | TGTGCCAGCAGCCGAGACGGGACCTCCGGGGAGCTGTTTTTT
TRBJ1-1 | 13 | once | . | TRBV12-3/TRBV12-4 | CASSLSIRTEAFF | TGTGCCAGCAGTTTATCCATCAGGACTGAAGCTTTCTTT
TRBJ1-6 | 15 | . | TRBD1 | TRBV3-1/TRBV3-2 | CASSQRTGGGSPLHF | TGTGCCAGCAGCCAGCGCACAGGGGGTGGCTCACCCCTCCACTTT
TRBJ2-1 | 17 | . | TRBD2 | TRBV9 | CASSISPGGSSYNEQFF | TGTGCCAGCAGCATCTCCCCGGGAGGGAGCTCCTACAATGAGCAGTTCTTC
TRBJ1-2 | 13 | once | TRBD1 | TRBV19 | CASSDRENYGYTF | TGTGCCAGTAGCGACAGGGAGAACTATGGCTACACCTTC
TRBJ1-1 | 15 | . | . | TRBV20-1 | CSASLAGDVNTEAFF | TGCAGTGCTAGTCTTGCAGGAGACGTGAACACTGAAGCTTTCTTT